Shown below are 15 T cell receptor beta chains from a single sample sequenced in a study of response to subunit inactivated influenza vaccine (dated by TCRdb to the late 2010s). The library was built by means of RT-PCR. Sequenced on an Illumina HiSeq 2500. TCRdb trimmed the raw reads at Q25, called clones with MiXCR and kept productive beta chains. Each record represents a unique CDR3 protein, reported with the most common genes and DNA among its rows. The sample table records about 780,000 distinct CDR3 sequences; approximately 18% of these occur just once. Clones ranked in the top ten supply approximately 10% of the sample. Sequences were derived from PBMCs from blood, sampled more than 4 days after vaccination. These receptors were collected from a man aged 50-59 years who received an inactivated influenza vaccine. Donor details come from another sample of the same person, matched by shared clones.

This clonotype has only a few counts. J is TRBJ2-3 and V is TRBV4-3; perhaps TRBD1 as D (5 bases). This CDR3 has 14 residues. The V end was cut by 2 bases, the J end by 2 bases, with 8 bases between. Germline values: CDR1 LGHNA, CDR2 YSLEER. The CDR3 DNA sequence: TGCGCCAGCAGCCAACAGGGCGCCACAGATACGCAGTATTTT. This sequence encodes CASSQQGATDTQYF.

The chain joins TRBV12-3 or TRBV12-4 to TRBJ1-1, with D unclear. CDR3 size: 15 residues. V was trimmed by 8 bases and J by 1 base, leaving 17 bases between them. CDR3 nucleotides: TGTGCCAGCTGCTTAAGTTCGGAGGGGAACACTGAAGCTTTCTTT. Protein sequence: CASCLSSEGNTEAFF.

This clonotype has more than one count but fewer than ten. This chain uses TRBV24-1 with TRBJ2-1; TRBD1 might be the D (6 bases). Trimming took 3 bases from V and 8 from J, leaving 13 bases between them. The CDR3 spans 14 residues. CDR1 KGHDR and CDR2 SFDVKD come from the germline V gene. For the CDR3, the DNA is TGTGCCACCAGTGATCGCCAGGGGTATCATGAGCAGTTCTTC. It encodes CATSDRQGYHEQFF.

This clonotype was observed a handful of times. The chain joins TRBV29-1 to TRBJ2-5, with D possibly TRBD1 on 6 matching bases. Trimming cost V 6 bases and J 1 base, with 9 bases left between them. Germline-derived CDR1 and CDR2 are SQVTM and ANQGSEA. This CDR3 spans 12 amino acids. The CDR3 DNA sequence: TGCAGCGTAAGGGACACCCAAGAGACCCAGTACTTC. Residues: CSVRDTQETQYF.

This clonotype was detected ten times or more. V is TRBV6-5 and J is TRBJ2-7; 10 bases line up with TRBD1. Germline V gene lookup returns CDR1 MNHEY and CDR2 SVGAGI. V trimming: 4 bases; J trimming: 2 bases; junction bases outside the gene matches: 2. CDR3 length: 14 residues. For the CDR3, the DNA is TGTGCCAGCAGTTCGGACAGGGGGACCTACGAGCAGTACTTC. This codes for CASSSDRGTYEQYF.

This clonotype was recorded a few times. The V gene is TRBV12-3 or TRBV12-4, the J gene TRBJ2-7; 10 bases are a match to TRBD2. This CDR3 spans 14 amino acids. Losses at the gene ends were 6 bases for V and 2 bases for J; bases not matched to a gene: 4. CDR3 DNA: TGTGCCAGCAGAGATCTAGCGGGGGCCTACGAGCAGTACTTC. This gives the protein CASRDLAGAYEQYF.

CDR3 DNA: TGTGCCAGCAGTTCTAATAAAGCGACTAGCGGGAGGAACGAGCAGTACTTC. This codes for CASSSNKATSGRNEQYF. The V call is TRBV27, the J call TRBJ2-7; 13 positions match TRBD2. Germline CDR1 and CDR2: MNHEY and SMNVEV (reference sequence). The CDR3 has 17 amino acids. J gave up 5 bases and V 4 bases, and 11 bases lay outside the gene matches.

The rearrangement uses TRBV5-1 and TRBJ2-2; D is unclear. The V end lost 1 base, the J end lost 2 bases, and 12 bases lay between the germline ends. Germline V gives CDR1 SGHRS, CDR2 YFSETQ. This CDR3 has 16 residues. CDR3 sequence (DNA): TGCGCCAGCAGCTTGAGGTCTGCCTCTAACACCGGGGAGCTGTTTTTT. Translated, it gives CASSLRSASNTGELFF.

This chain joins TRBV29-1 and TRBJ2-1; the D is unclear. Germline CDR1 reads SQVTM; CDR2 reads ANQGSEA. V lost 7 bases, J lost 4 bases, and 11 bases lay in between. This CDR3 has 12 residues. The chain's CDR3 is CSGGGVYNEQFF. The CDR3 coding sequence is TGCAGCGGAGGTGGGGTTTACAATGAGCAGTTCTTC.

This clonotype was seen a few times. The chain carries TRBV7-9 and TRBJ2-1; 7 positions match TRBD2. The CDR3 consists of 16 residues. The germline V gene encodes CDR1 SEHNR and CDR2 FQNEAQ (reference sequence). The trim removed 6 bases at V and 3 bases at J, leaving 11 bases unmatched. Written as DNA, the CDR3 is TGTGCCAGCAGACCTAAACCCGGGAGGATCTACAATGAGCAGTTCTTC. This codes for CASRPKPGRIYNEQFF.

A few counts support this clonotype. The chain combines TRBV11-2 with TRBJ2-5; either TRBD1 or TRBD2 may fit D (5 bases each). Germline V gene lookup returns CDR1 SGHAT and CDR2 FQNNGV. This CDR3 contains 15 residues. Deletions cut 5 bases from V and 2 bases from J, with 15 bases between. The CDR3 nucleotides are TGTGCCAGCAGCCCGAGGGCACAGGCACAAGAGACCCAGTACTTC. It translates to CASSPRAQAQETQYF.

This clonotype showed up just once. V and J are TRBV15 and TRBJ2-7, with a weak D call TRBD1 (6 bases). This CDR3 has 13 amino acids. With 3 bases removed from V and 5 bases from J, the gap between germline ends came to 11 bases. Germline CDR1 and CDR2: LNHNV and YYDKDF (reference sequence). The CDR3 loop reads CATSRDTGNEQYF. In nucleotides, the CDR3 is TGTGCCACCAGCAGGGACACAGGGAACGAGCAGTACTTC.

This CDR3 reads CASRTGVSNTEAFF. The DNA of the CDR3 is TGTGCCAGCAGGACAGGGGTCTCCAACACTGAAGCTTTCTTT. The chain links TRBV6-2 or TRBV6-3 to TRBJ1-1, with 8 nucleotides matching TRBD1. The CDR3 is made up of 14 amino acids. V dropped 6 bases and J dropped 2; count of bases not matched to a gene: 5. The germline V gene has CDR1 MNHEY and CDR2 SVGEGT.

This chain's CDR3 is CASTSGDAYEQYF. DNA for the CDR3: TGTGCCAGCACCTCGGGGGATGCCTACGAGCAGTACTTC. The rearrangement joins TRBV6-2 or TRBV6-3 to TRBJ2-7; D possibly corresponds to TRBD2 (6 bases). Germline CDR1 reads MNHEY; CDR2 reads SVGEGT. The CDR3 has 13 amino acids. V lost 7 bases to trimming and J lost 2 bases, with 12 bases between them.

The CDR3 DNA is TGTGCCATCAGTAGCGGGAGGGCCAACGATGAGCAGTTCTTC. Its translation is CAISSGRANDEQFF. This rearrangement joins TRBV10-3 to TRBJ2-1; 10 positions match TRBD2. Per the germline V gene, CDR1 is ENHRY and CDR2 is SYGVKD. The CDR3 is 14 residues long. J gave up 8 bases and V 5 bases, and 6 bases lay outside the gene matches.